These 10 T cell receptor beta chains originate from one sample sequenced in a study of shared clonotypes between healthy human individuals. The naive CD8 population came from CD45RO-negative cells selected for CCR7, without terminally differentiated effector memory CD45RA+ cells. TCRdb keeps only in-frame clones here, not all; method: immunoSEQ multiplex PCR. The data show about 2,100,000 clones, roughly 91% seen once. Sequencing input: naive CD8+ T cells from PBMCs. The receptors shown here come from a man younger than 35 in good health. Some clones in this sample may be carry-over from other donors' samples.

V usage is TRBV6-6 and J usage is TRBJ2-7, with 11 nucleotides matching TRBD2. V trimming: 8 bases; J trimming: 7 bases; junction bases outside the gene matches: 13. The CDR3 runs to 15 residues. Germline V CDR1 and CDR2: MNHNY, SVGAGI (reference sequence). CDR3: CASGEASGGTYEQYF. The CDR3 DNA is TGTGCCAGCGGTGAGGCTAGCGGGGGGACTTATGAGCAGTACTTC.

CDR3 sequence reads: CASRAAGRSTDTQYF. The CDR3 DNA is TGTGCCAGCCGGGCGGCAGGGAGGAGCACAGATACGCAGTATTTT. The rearrangement joins TRBV2 to TRBJ2-3, with D possibly matching TRBD2 (6 bases). V was clipped by 8 bases and J by 0 bases, with 15 bases between them. Germline lookup yields CDR1 SNHLY and CDR2 FYNNEI. This CDR3 region has 15 residues.

CDR3 protein: CASSLDSGPRQYF. The CDR3 DNA is TGTGCCAGCAGTTTAGACAGTGGGCCCAGGCAGTACTTC. This chain joins TRBV27 and TRBJ2-7; tentatively, D is TRBD1 (5 bases). Germline V CDR1 and CDR2: MNHEY, SMNVEV (reference sequence). The V end lost 2 bases, the J end lost 9 bases, and 14 bases lay between the germline ends. CDR3 size: 13 residues.

The chain has TRBV18 and TRBJ2-7; TRBD1 matches at 8 bases. Germline V gene data show CDR1 as KGHSH and CDR2 as LQKENI. V lost 5 bases to trimming and J lost 5 bases; unmatched junction nucleotides: 11. The CDR3 is 15 residues long. CDR3 loop: CASSALLQGGHEQYF. The CDR3, as DNA: TGTGCCAGCTCAGCACTCCTACAGGGGGGCCACGAGCAGTACTTC. The variable domain in full, with the rest retrieved from reference TRBV18 and TRBJ2-7, is NAGVMQNPRHLVRRRGQEARLRCSPMKGHSHVYWYRQLPEEGLKFMVYLQKENIIDESGMPKERFSAEFPKEGPSILRIQQVVRGDSAAYFCASSALLQGGHEQYFGPGTRLTVT.

The sample holds a few counts of this clone. The CDR3 sequence: CASSANTGAQRYEQYF. The CDR3 DNA reads TGTGCCAGCAGCGCCAACACAGGGGCCCAGCGCTACGAGCAGTACTTC. The gene calls are TRBV7-9 and TRBJ2-7, with TRBD1 matching over 7 bases. With V trimmed by 5 bases and J by 3 bases, 13 bases remained unmatched. Germline CDR1 is SEHNR and CDR2 is FQNEAQ (reference sequence). The CDR3 extends over 16 amino acids.

The rearrangement joins TRBV5-1 to TRBJ2-7; the D gene is possibly TRBD2 (5 bases). The V end lost 1 base, the J end lost 0 bases, and 11 bases lay between the germline ends. CDR3 length equals 15 residues. The germline V gene has CDR1 SGHRS and CDR2 YFSETQ. The CDR3 region has the DNA TGCGCCAGCAGCTTGAGCCCCAGCGGCTCCTACGAGCAGTACTTC. Translation gives CASSLSPSGSYEQYF.

This clone showed up just once. The J gene is TRBJ2-1, the V gene TRBV14; 16 bases are shared with TRBD2. The length of the CDR3 is 18 residues. The germline CDR1 and CDR2 sequences are SGHDN and FVKESK. The V and J ends lost 6 bases and 8 bases, in that order; junction bases with no gene match: 13. In DNA form, the CDR3 reads TGTGCCAGCAGTCGAGGGACTAGCGGGAGGGCCGGGGATGATGAGCAGTTCTTC. Its translation: CASSRGTSGRAGDDEQFF.

This chain links TRBV5-5 with TRBJ1-2; 11 bases map to TRBD1. Germline lookup yields CDR1 SGHKS and CDR2 YYEKEE (reference sequence). V lost 3 bases and J lost 5; bases outside the gene matches: 3. CDR3 length equals 14 residues. In DNA form, the CDR3 reads TGTGCCAGCAGCTGGGACAGGGGGGATTATGGCTACACCTTC. Translated, it gives CASSWDRGDYGYTF.

This clone was seen once. The V and J genes are TRBV5-1 and TRBJ2-1; D not resolved. From germline, CDR1 is SGHRS and CDR2 YFSETQ. The CDR3 contains 16 residues. V was pared by 4 bases and J by 4 bases, with 18 bases between. The CDR3 reads CASSDSAQGLYNEQFF. Written as DNA, the CDR3 is TGCGCCAGCAGCGACTCAGCCCAAGGGCTTTACAATGAGCAGTTCTTC. The full variable domain, in which reference TRBV5-1 and TRBJ2-1 provide the parts outside the CDR3, is KAGVTQTPRYLIKTRGQQVTLSCSPISGHRSVSWYQQTPGQGLQFLFEYFSETQRNKGNFPGRFSGRQFSNSRSEMNVSTLELGDSALYLCASSDSAQGLYNEQFFGPGTRLTVL.

The chain joins TRBV27 to TRBJ2-2, with 7 bases fitting TRBD1. The CDR3 runs 19 residues. After removal of 6 bases from V and 6 bases from J, the junction contained 22 bases not matched to a gene. Germline V gene lookup returns CDR1 MNHEY and CDR2 SMNVEV (reference sequence). This CDR3 is CASSLPRGPGGLRSGELFF. The CDR3 coding sequence is TGTGCCAGCAGCTTACCCCGGGGTCCAGGGGGATTACGTTCCGGGGAGCTGTTTTTT.